Listed here are 21 T cell receptor beta chains from one sample, sequenced in a study of metastatic and nonmetastatic thyroid tumors. No treatment had been given to any patient before thyroid surgery. Through MiXCR, TCRdb re-clonotyped the PCR reads. This table holds about 82,000 clones, approximately 12% found once. The sequencing sample was made of tumor tissue. The receptor set was obtained from a female donor with papillary thyroid cancer or a benign thyroid nodule (not recorded which). Some clones in this sample may be carry-over from other donors' samples.

On this clone itself: One base away lies a much larger clone, so this may be a sequencing read error. The identical CDR3 is also encoded by other nucleotide sequences in the sample. The V call is TRBV6-1, the J call TRBJ1-1; D unresolved. This CDR3 is 14 amino acids long. Trimming cost V 3 bases and J 5 bases, with 13 bases left between them. Germline values: CDR1 MNHNS, CDR2 SASEGT. CDR3: CASSDWTVGTEAFF. In DNA form, the CDR3 reads TGTGCCAGCAGTGACTGGACGGTGGGAACTGAAGCTTTCTTT.

This clone came up many times. The CDR3 coding sequence is TGTGCCAGCGGGCATGAGGACAAGGGCACAGATACGCAGTATTTT. Translation: CASGHEDKGTDTQYF. The chain is built from TRBV2 and TRBJ2-3; D may be TRBD1 (5 bases). The germline CDR1 and CDR2 sequences are SNHLY and FYNNEI. CDR3 length: 15 residues. Trimming took off 8 bases at V and 1 base at J, with 16 bases between the two ends.

A note on this clone: The germline gene is not matched at one end of the junction; a read error may be the cause. V and J are TRBV3-1 and TRBJ1-2; D unclear. Germline CDR1 is LGHDT and CDR2 is YNNKEL (reference sequence). This CDR3 comprises 13 residues. CDR3 residues: CVSSQAPLGGYTF. CDR3 nucleotides: TGTGTCAGCAGCCAGGCTCCATTGGGTGGCTACACCTTC.

This clone was observed many times. The chain recombines TRBV5-1 with TRBJ1-5; unclear D gene. The V end was cut by 0 bases, the J end by 0 bases, with 7 bases between. CDR1 and CDR2 from the germline V gene are SGHRS and YFSETQ. CDR3 length equals 15 residues. The chain's CDR3 is CASSLEPSSNQPQHF. CDR3 bases: TGCGCCAGCAGCTTGGAACCGTCTAGCAATCAGCCCCAGCATTTT. Full variable domain (rest looked up from reference TRBV5-1 and TRBJ1-5): KAGVTQTPRYLIKTRGQQVTLSCSPISGHRSVSWYQQTPGQGLQFLFEYFSETQRNKGNFPGRFSGRQFSNSRSEMNVSTLELGDSALYLCASSLEPSSNQPQHFGDGTRLSIL.

Concerning this clone: This could be a read error, since a much larger clone is one nucleotide away. Other DNA sequences in the sample encode the same CDR3. The V call is TRBV6-4, the J call TRBJ1-2, with D unresolved. V was shortened by 0 bases and J by 6 bases, with 8 bases between the two germline ends. The germline CDR1 and CDR2 sequences are MRHNA and SNTAGT. The CDR3 is 13 residues long. The CDR3: CASSDSSSHGYTF. In nucleotides, the CDR3 is TGTGCCAGCAGTGACTCGAGCAGTCATGGCTACACCTTC.

Concerning this clone itself: One base away lies a much larger clone, so this may be a sequencing read error. The chain combines TRBV6-4 with TRBJ2-3; 8 nucleotides line up with TRBD2. CDR1 and CDR2 (germline): MRHNA, SNTAGT. This CDR3 is 15 amino acids long. Trimming removed 0 bases from V and 4 bases from J; junction bases left unmatched: 3. CDR3 DNA: TGTGCCAGCAGTGACTCTGCGGGAGGCCCAGATACGCAGTATTTT. Protein sequence: CASSDSAGGPDTQYF.

This clone was seen at least ten times. In the same sample, other DNA sequences code for this CDR3. The chain employs TRBV5-1 and TRBJ1-4; D is undetermined. Germline V gene sequence: CDR1 SGHRS, CDR2 YFSETQ. Trimming pared 6 bases from V and 5 bases from J, leaving 11 bases between. The CDR3 covers 13 residues. CDR3 nucleotide sequence: TGCGCCAGCAAAGGCCGGAAAAATGAAAAACTGTTTTTT. It translates to CASKGRKNEKLFF. Full variable domain (missing parts from reference TRBV5-1 and TRBJ1-4): KAGVTQTPRYLIKTRGQQVTLSCSPISGHRSVSWYQQTPGQGLQFLFEYFSETQRNKGNFPGRFSGRQFSNSRSEMNVSTLELGDSALYLCASKGRKNEKLFFGSGTQLSVL.

This clone was picked up many times. The V call is TRBV28, the J call TRBJ2-6, with 7 bases lining up with TRBD2. The length of the CDR3 is 18 residues. Germline-derived CDR1 and CDR2 are MDHEN and SYDVKM. Trimming took 5 bases from V and 4 from J; bases not matched to a gene: 14. The CDR3, as DNA: TGTGCCAGCAGTCCGAGCGGGATGGATCCTCTCGGGGCCAACGTCCTGACTTTC. It specifies CASSPSGMDPLGANVLTF.

This clone was observed a single time. The CDR3 coding sequence is TGTGCCAGCAGTATAGACAGGCGAGAGACCCAGTACTTC. This codes for CASSIDRRETQYF. This chain uses TRBV12-3 or TRBV12-4 with TRBJ2-5; D possibly corresponds to TRBD1 (6 bases). The CDR3 contains 13 residues. Trimming took 5 bases from V and 4 from J, leaving 11 bases between them.

This clone was seen many times. This chain uses TRBV6-1 with TRBJ2-3; 8 bases map to TRBD2. Germline CDR1 is MNHNS and CDR2 is SASEGT. V gave up 6 bases and J gave up 2 bases; unmatched junction bases: 7. The CDR3 spans 15 residues. The CDR3 sequence is CASSDVAGHTDTQYF. CDR3 nucleotide sequence: TGTGCCAGCAGCGATGTAGCGGGACACACAGATACGCAGTATTTT.

This clone was observed many times. J is TRBJ1-2 and V is TRBV27; no reliable D call. The CDR3 is made up of 14 amino acids. In germline, CDR1 is MNHEY, CDR2 SMNVEV (reference sequence). The ends were cut back, 0 bases at V and 5 bases at J, with 10 bases in the middle. For the CDR3, the DNA is TGTGCCAGCAGTTTATCCGCCGTTGGATATGGCTACACCTTC. It translates to CASSLSAVGYGYTF.

This clone was picked up many times. J is TRBJ1-5 and V is TRBV4-1; D call uncertain. Germline CDR1 reads MGHRA; CDR2 reads YSYEKL. This CDR3 contains 15 residues. Trimming cost V 0 bases and J 7 bases, with 13 bases left between them. The CDR3 spells CASSQDRTTSQPQHF. CDR3 bases: TGCGCCAGCAGCCAAGATCGAACAACTTCGCAGCCCCAGCATTTT.

A note on this clone: This may arise from a read error, as a much more abundant clone is one base away. This chain uses TRBV19 with TRBJ2-3, with 8 bases matching TRBD1. The CDR3 has 17 amino acids. V dropped 0 bases and J dropped 5; count of bases not matched to a gene: 10. From germline, CDR1 is LNHDA and CDR2 SQIVND (reference sequence). The CDR3 region is CASSIDVQGAPGDTQYF. The CDR3 nucleotides read TGTGCCAGTAGTATAGATGTTCAGGGGGCGCCTGGAGATACGCAGTATTTT.

This clone was found many times. As DNA, the CDR3 is TGTGCCAGTAGTATGGGGGACAGGGGGACTGAAGCTTTCTTT. The encoded protein is CASSMGDRGTEAFF. V gene TRBV19 combines with J gene TRBJ1-1; 11 nucleotides align to TRBD1. J lost 5 bases, V lost 3 bases, and 2 bases had no gene match. The CDR3 has 14 amino acids. Germline V gene data show CDR1 as LNHDA and CDR2 as SQIVND (reference sequence).

The V and J genes are TRBV30 and TRBJ2-4; maybe TRBD1 (6 bases). Trimming pared 0 bases from V and 9 bases from J, leaving 12 bases between. This CDR3 region has 13 residues. Germline values: CDR1 GTSNPN, CDR2 SVGIG (reference sequence). DNA of the CDR3: TGTGCCTGGAGTGTTGTGGACAGTCCCATTCAGTACTTC. Protein product: CAWSVVDSPIQYF.

As to this clone: Since a much larger clone is just one base distant, this may be a read error. The J gene is TRBJ1-5, the V gene TRBV2; possibly TRBD1 for D (5 bases). Trimming cost V 4 bases and J 8 bases, with 12 bases left between them. Germline values: CDR1 SNHLY, CDR2 FYNNEI. The CDR3 runs to 13 residues. This chain's CDR3 is CASSAGLWKPQHF. For the CDR3, the DNA is TGTGCCAGCAGTGCAGGGTTGTGGAAGCCCCAGCATTTT. The full variable domain, its missing parts supplied by reference TRBV2 and TRBJ1-5, is EPEVTQTPSHQVTQMGQEVILRCVPISNHLYFYWYRQILGQKVEFLVSFYNNEISEKSEIFDDQFSVERPDGSNFTLKIRSTKLEDSAMYFCASSAGLWKPQHFGDGTRLSIL.

This clone has a count of ten or more. CDR3 sequence reads: CATSESGGLDTQYF. In DNA, the CDR3 is TGTGCCACCAGTGAAAGTGGGGGGTTAGATACGCAGTATTTT. This chain uses TRBV24-1 with TRBJ2-3; D possibly corresponds to TRBD2 (6 bases). V lost 4 bases and J lost 5, with 12 bases in between. Per germline, CDR1 KGHDR and CDR2 SFDVKD. The CDR3 loop spans 14 amino acids.

In this sample, this clone turned up a few times. With a much larger clone just one base away, this may be a read error. The genes are TRBV7-9 and TRBJ2-7; D not certain. Germline CDR1 reads SEHNR; CDR2 reads FQNEAQ (reference sequence). This CDR3 spans 13 amino acids. The V and J ends lost 5 bases and 3 bases respectively, with 11 bases between them. CDR3: CASSHTTRYEQYF. Written as DNA, the CDR3 is TGTGCCAGCAGCCATACGACGCGCTACGAGCAGTACTTC.

Only a few counts were recorded for this clone. With a much larger clone just one base away, this may be a read error. The chain has TRBV27 and TRBJ2-2; 7 positions agree with TRBD2. The CDR3 covers 17 residues. The trim removed 3 bases at V and 2 bases at J, leaving 9 bases unmatched. Germline CDR1 MNHEY, CDR2 SMNVEV (reference sequence). The CDR3 DNA reads TGTGCCAGCAGTTTGACCCTCCTAGCGGCCAACACCGGGGAGCTGTTTTTT. Translating it yields CASSLTLLAANTGELFF.

This clone showed up many times. The chain is built from TRBV20-1 and TRBJ1-1; D is undetermined. This CDR3 is 14 amino acids long. Germline V lookup: CDR1 DFQATT, CDR2 SNEGSKA (reference sequence). The V end was cut by 4 bases, the J end by 0 bases, with 12 bases between. The CDR3, as DNA: TGCAGTGCTATAAAGACGAATTTGAACACTGAAGCTTTCTTT. Encoded protein: CSAIKTNLNTEAFF.

This clone was seen many times. The chain uses TRBV19 and TRBJ2-1, with 7 bases fitting TRBD2. CDR1 LNHDA and CDR2 SQIVND come from the germline V gene (reference sequence). V was clipped by 6 bases and J by 7 bases; unmatched bases: 18. The CDR3 is 17 residues long. The CDR3 region is CASSQRGAGDFWNEQFF. In nucleotides, the CDR3 is TGTGCCAGTAGCCAACGAGGGGCGGGAGATTTTTGGAATGAGCAGTTCTTC.